A selection of T cell receptor beta chains follows, all from one sample in a study of blood T cell repertoires in COVID-19. The assay was immunoSEQ multiplex PCR, and TCRdb's table has in-frame clones only and misses some. The sample includes under 450,000 clones, more than 75% of them seen just once. Material: PBMCs or T cells enriched from blood (not recorded which). Every receptor here comes from a woman aged 25 to 39 who had recovered from COVID-19. CDR3s include the opening cysteine and the closing phenylalanine or tryptophan. Fields, in order: CDR3 length, V gene, CDR3 protein.

>17|TRBV18
CASSRDVSSGLGNTQYF
>14|TRBV27
CASSFWQGETEAFF
>15|TRBV9
CASSTSGGSQETQYF
>15|TRBV18
CASSPTSGGSYEQYF
>14|TRBV2
CASSGTSGLYEQYF
>15|TRBV28
CASSLPGQAYYGYTF
>18|TRBV7-9
CASSPPPLSGPSYNEQFF
>13|TRBV7-9
CASSYFQGYEQYF
>14|TRBV6-5
CASSLRGGNYGYTF
>16|TRBV6-2/TRBV6-3
CASSRTSGGIQETQYF
>12|TRBV28
CASWDRVYEQYF
>11|TRBV28
CASSFGQVFTF
>14|TRBV6-6
CASSPAGPAYEQYF